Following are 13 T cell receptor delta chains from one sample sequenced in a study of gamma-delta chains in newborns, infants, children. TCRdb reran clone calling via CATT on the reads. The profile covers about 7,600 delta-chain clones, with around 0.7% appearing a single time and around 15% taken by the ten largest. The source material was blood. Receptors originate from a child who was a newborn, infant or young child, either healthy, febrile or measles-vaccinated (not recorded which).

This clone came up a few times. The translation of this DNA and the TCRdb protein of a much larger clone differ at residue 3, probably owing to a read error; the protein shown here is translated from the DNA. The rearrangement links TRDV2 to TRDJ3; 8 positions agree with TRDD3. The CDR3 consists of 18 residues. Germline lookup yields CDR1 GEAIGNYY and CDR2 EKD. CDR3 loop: CARDNAGGSSWDTRQMFF. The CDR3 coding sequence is TGTGCCCGTGACAACGCTGGGGGAAGCTCCTGGGACACCCGACAGATGTTTTTC.

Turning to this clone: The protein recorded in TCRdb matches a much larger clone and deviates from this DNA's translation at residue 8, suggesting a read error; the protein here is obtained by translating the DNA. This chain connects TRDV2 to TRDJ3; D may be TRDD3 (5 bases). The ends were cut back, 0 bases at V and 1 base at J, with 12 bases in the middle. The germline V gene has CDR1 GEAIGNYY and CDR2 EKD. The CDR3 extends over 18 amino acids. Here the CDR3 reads CACDTVLEDSWDTRQMFF. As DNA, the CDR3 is TGTGCCTGTGACACCGTACTGGAGGATTCCTGGGACACCCGACAGATGTTTTTC.

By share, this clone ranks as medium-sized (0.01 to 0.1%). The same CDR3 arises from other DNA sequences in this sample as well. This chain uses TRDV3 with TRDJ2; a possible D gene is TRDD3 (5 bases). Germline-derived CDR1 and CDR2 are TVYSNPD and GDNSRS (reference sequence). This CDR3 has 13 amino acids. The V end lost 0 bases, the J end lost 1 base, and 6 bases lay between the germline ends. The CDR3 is CAFSWDLTAQLFF. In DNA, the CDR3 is TGTGCCTTTAGCTGGGATTTGACAGCACAACTCTTCTTT.

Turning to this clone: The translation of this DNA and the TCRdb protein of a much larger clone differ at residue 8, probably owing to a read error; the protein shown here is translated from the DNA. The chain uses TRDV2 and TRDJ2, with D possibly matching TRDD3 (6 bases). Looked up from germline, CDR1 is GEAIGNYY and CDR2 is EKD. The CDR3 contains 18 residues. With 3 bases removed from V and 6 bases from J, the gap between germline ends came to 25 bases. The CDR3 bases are TGTGCCTGTGACGAGATGGGGGCTACCTCTTTGTTGTCAGCACAACTCTTCTTT. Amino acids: CACDEMGATSLLSAQLFF.

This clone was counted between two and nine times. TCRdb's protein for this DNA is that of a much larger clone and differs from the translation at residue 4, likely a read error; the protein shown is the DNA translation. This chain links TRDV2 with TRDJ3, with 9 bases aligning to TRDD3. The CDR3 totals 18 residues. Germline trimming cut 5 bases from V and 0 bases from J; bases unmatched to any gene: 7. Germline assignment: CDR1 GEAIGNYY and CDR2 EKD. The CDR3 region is CACGNTGGVSWDTRQMFF. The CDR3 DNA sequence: TGTGCCTGTGGCAATACTGGGGGAGTCTCCTGGGACACCCGACAGATGTTTTTC.

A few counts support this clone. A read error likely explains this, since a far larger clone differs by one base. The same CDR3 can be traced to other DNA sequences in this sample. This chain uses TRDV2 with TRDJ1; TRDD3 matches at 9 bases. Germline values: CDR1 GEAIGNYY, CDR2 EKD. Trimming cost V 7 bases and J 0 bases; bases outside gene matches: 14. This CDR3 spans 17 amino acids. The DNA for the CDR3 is TGTGCCTGCTCGTCTTTACTTGGGGATACGTACACCGATAAACTCATCTTT. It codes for CACSSLLGDTYTDKLIF.

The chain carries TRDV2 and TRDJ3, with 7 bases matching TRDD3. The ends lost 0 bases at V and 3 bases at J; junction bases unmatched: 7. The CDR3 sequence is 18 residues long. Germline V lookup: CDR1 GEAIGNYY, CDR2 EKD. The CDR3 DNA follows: TGTGCCTGTGACACCGGGGGATCTAAAGACTGGGACACCCGACAGATGTTTTTC. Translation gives CACDTGGSKDWDTRQMFF.

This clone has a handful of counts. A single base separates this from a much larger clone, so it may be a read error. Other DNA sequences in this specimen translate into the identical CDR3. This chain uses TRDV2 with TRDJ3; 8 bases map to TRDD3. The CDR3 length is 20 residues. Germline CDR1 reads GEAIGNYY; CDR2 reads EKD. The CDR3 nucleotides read TGTGCCTGTGACACCGTGACTGGGGGCCCAAGCTCCTGGGACACCCGCCAGATGTTTTTC. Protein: CACDTVTGGPSSWDTRQMFF.

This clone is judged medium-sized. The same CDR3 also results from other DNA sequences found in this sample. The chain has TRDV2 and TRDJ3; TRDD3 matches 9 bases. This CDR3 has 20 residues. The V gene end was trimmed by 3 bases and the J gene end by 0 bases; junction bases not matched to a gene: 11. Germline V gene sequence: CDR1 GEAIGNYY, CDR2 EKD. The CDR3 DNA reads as TGTGCCTGTGACTCCGTACTGGGGGACCCTAGCTCCTGGGACACCCGACAGATGTTTTTC. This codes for CACDSVLGDPSSWDTRQMFF.

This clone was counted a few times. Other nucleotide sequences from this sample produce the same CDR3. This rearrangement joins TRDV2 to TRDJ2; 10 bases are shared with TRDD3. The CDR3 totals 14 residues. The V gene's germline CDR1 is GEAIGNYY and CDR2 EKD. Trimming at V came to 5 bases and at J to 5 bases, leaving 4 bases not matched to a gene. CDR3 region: CACGLLGDTAQLFF. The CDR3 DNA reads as TGTGCCTGTGGTCTACTGGGGGATACAGCACAACTCTTCTTT.

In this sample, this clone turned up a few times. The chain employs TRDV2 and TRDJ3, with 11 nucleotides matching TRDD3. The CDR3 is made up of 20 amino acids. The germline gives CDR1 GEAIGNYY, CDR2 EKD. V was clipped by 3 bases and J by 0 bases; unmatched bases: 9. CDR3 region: CACDGLLGDNDSWDTRQMFF. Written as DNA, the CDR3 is TGTGCCTGTGACGGACTACTGGGGGATAACGACTCCTGGGACACCCGACAGATGTTTTTC.

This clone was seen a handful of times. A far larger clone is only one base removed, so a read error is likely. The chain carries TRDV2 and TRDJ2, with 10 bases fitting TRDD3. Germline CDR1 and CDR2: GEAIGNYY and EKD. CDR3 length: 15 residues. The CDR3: CACDVLGDLTAKLFF. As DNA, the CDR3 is TGTGCCTGTGACGTACTGGGGGATTTGACAGCAAAACTCTTCTTT.

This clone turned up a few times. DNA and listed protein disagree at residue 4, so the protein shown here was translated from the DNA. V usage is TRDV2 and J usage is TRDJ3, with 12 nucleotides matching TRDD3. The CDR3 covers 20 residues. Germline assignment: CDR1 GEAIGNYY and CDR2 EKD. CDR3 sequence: CACNTAGGYESSWDTRQMFF. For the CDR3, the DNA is TGTGCCTGTAACACGGCTGGGGGATACGAAAGCTCCTGGGACACCCGACAGATGTTTTTC.